The 8 T cell receptor beta chains reported below all come from one sample, sequenced in a study of T cell repertoires in cytomegalovirus infection. In TCRdb, the reads were re-called with MiXCR into one record per CDR3 protein. The sample contains hundreds of thousands of distinct CDR3 sequences, roughly 16% of which appear only once. Specimen: PBMCs. The receptors stem from a human donor in good health (CMV status not recorded). Some clones in this sample may be carry-over from other donors' samples.

This clonotype was counted only a few times. The V gene is TRBV20-1, the J gene TRBJ1-5; the D is unclear. This CDR3 has 15 residues. Looked up from germline, CDR1 is DFQATT and CDR2 is SNEGSKA (reference sequence). V was pared by 0 bases and J by 0 bases, with 9 bases between. CDR3 loop: CSARDLRVSNQPQHF. Written as DNA, the CDR3 is TGCAGTGCTAGAGATCTCCGGGTTAGCAATCAGCCCCAGCATTTT.

This clonotype was counted a few times. The chain joins TRBV28 to TRBJ1-5; possibly TRBD1 for D (6 bases). V dropped 2 bases and J dropped 2 bases, with 13 bases sitting between them. CDR3 length: 16 amino acids. The germline V gene has CDR1 MDHEN and CDR2 SYDVKM. CDR3: CASSLGARGGNQPQHF. Written as DNA, the CDR3 is TGTGCCAGCAGTTTAGGAGCCAGGGGTGGCAATCAGCCCCAGCATTTT. Full variable domain (rest looked up from reference TRBV28 and TRBJ1-5): DVKVTQSSRYLVKRTGEKVFLECVQDMDHENMFWYRQDPGLGLRLIYFSYDVKMKEKGDIPEGYSVSREKKERFSLILESASTNQTSMYLCASSLGARGGNQPQHFGDGTRLSIL.

The chain uses TRBV12-3 or TRBV12-4 and TRBJ2-1, with D possibly being TRBD2 (6 bases). The CDR3 is made up of 14 amino acids. V was clipped by 7 bases and J by 5 bases, with 15 bases between them. CDR3 residues: CASTGTLGDNEQFF. The DNA of the CDR3 is TGTGCCAGCACCGGGACTCTTGGTGACAATGAGCAGTTCTTC.

The chain combines TRBV5-1 with TRBJ1-6, with D tentatively TRBD1 (6 bases). The CDR3 length is 14 residues. Germline V gene data show CDR1 as SGHRS and CDR2 as YFSETQ. V dropped 3 bases and J dropped 8 bases, with 12 bases sitting between them. CDR3 bases: TGCGCCAGCAGCTCCTCCAGGGGTTATTCACCCCTCCACTTT. Translation gives CASSSSRGYSPLHF.

This clonotype appeared a few times. The chain recombines TRBV20-1 with TRBJ1-5, with D tentatively TRBD1 (6 bases). Looked up from germline, CDR1 is DFQATT and CDR2 is SNEGSKA (reference sequence). Between the trimmed V and J ends, which lost 0 bases and 7 bases, there was a span of 16 bases. The CDR3 length is 15 residues. CDR3 in amino acids: CSARDSTGHWQPQHF. Written as DNA, the CDR3 is TGCAGTGCTAGAGATTCGACAGGACATTGGCAGCCCCAGCATTTT.

The table lists this clonotype with a few counts. This chain connects TRBV19 to TRBJ2-6; either TRBD1 or TRBD2 may supply D (5 bases each). Trimming removed 5 bases at V and 4 bases at J, with 15 bases between. This CDR3 comprises 16 residues. CDR1 and CDR2 (germline): LNHDA, SQIVND (reference sequence). The CDR3, as DNA: TGTGCCAGTAGTCCGGGGACGTTCCCCGGGGCCAACGTCCTGACTTTC. Amino acids: CASSPGTFPGANVLTF.

In its sample, this clonotype was seen many times. This chain connects TRBV12-3 or TRBV12-4 to TRBJ2-1, with 10 bases identical to TRBD2. The CDR3 is 14 residues long. V lost 8 bases to trimming and J lost 3 bases; unmatched junction nucleotides: 4. DNA of the CDR3: TGTGCCAGCCTCAGCGGGGGGGGCTACAATGAGCAGTTCTTC. Its protein is CASLSGGGYNEQFF.

The sample holds a few counts of this clonotype. The CDR3, as DNA: TGCAGCGTCGAGGTGGTAGTCTGGGAGGGGCTGTACGAGCAGTACTTC. It translates to CSVEVVVWEGLYEQYF. The chain joins TRBV29-1 to TRBJ2-7, with 7 bases matching TRBD2. CDR3 length equals 16 residues. Unmatched junction bases numbered 18, after V lost 6 bases and J lost 4 bases. Germline V gene data show CDR1 as SQVTM and CDR2 as ANQGSEA.